This T cell receptor (beta chain) was captured in a study of regulatory T cells in long-lasting Graves disease. Findings and caveats of the study: Persistent disease favored TRBV28, TRBJ1-2 and TRBJ2-5.

A remark on this clonotype: The antigen remains unidentified.

Time point of the sample: newly diagnosed GD, antithyroid drugs for less than 3 months. From PBMCs, RNA was extracted and then used to make the TCR library. It was American Thyroid Association guidelines that determined Graves' disease diagnosis. J lost 5 bases, V lost 0 bases, and 6 bases had no gene match. This CDR3 contains 15 residues. Germline CDR1 reads MNHEY; CDR2 reads SVGAGI. According to the study, TCR beta libraries were built with iRepertoire HTBI primers and CDR3-region Arm-PCR. TCRdb redid the calling of the multiplex PCR reads with MiXCR, one entry per CDR3 protein. The data contain around 470,000 distinct CDR3 sequences, roughly 15% of them singletons. These data were likewise used in another study, on T cells in Graves' hyperthyroidism and ophthalmopathy. From that report: No ophthalmopathy progression within 18 months constituted stable Graves' hyperthyroidism. Ophthalmopathy was separated from stable hyperthyroidism by a 13 V-J model.

The source is a woman in her forties or fifties with Graves disease. The sequencing here drew on peripheral blood mononuclear cells (PBMCs), taken at new diagnosis, from a patient treated with antithyroid drugs. V usage is TRBV6-5 and J usage is TRBJ1-2, with 7 bases aligning to TRBD1. For the CDR3, the DNA is TGTGCCAGCAGTTACTCAGGGGGCGAGCTATATGGCTACACCTTC. It codes for CASSYSGGELYGYTF.